This is a list of T cell receptor beta chains from one sample in a study of beta chain features in type 1 diabetes. Only in-frame clones appear in the TCRdb table, and some are missing; sequencing was by immunoSEQ multiplex PCR. The sample contains about 340,000 clones, roughly 14% of which appear only once. Sequenced sample: naive CD4+ T cells from blood. Source of these receptors: a woman under 30 with type 1 diabetes. Both conserved end residues are part of each CDR3. D genes are given only for firm matches. Clone size, where shown, is once, few, many, or a class for clones that have expanded.

size: few; length: 14; V: TRBV29-1; D: TRBD1; J: TRBJ1-2; DNA: TGCAGCGTTGATAAATCAGGGGGGAACTATGGCTACACCTTC; CDR3: CSVDKSGGNYGYTF
size: few; length: 15; V: TRBV30; D: .; J: TRBJ1-2; DNA: TGTGCCTGGAGCATGGATGGGATGGGAGCGGGCGGCTACACCTTC; CDR3: CAWSMDGMGAGGYTF
size: few; length: 13; V: TRBV5-1; D: TRBD1; J: TRBJ1-5; DNA: TGCGCCAGCAGCTTGGGACAGGGACAGCCCCAGCATTTT; CDR3: CASSLGQGQPQHF
size: .; length: 13; V: TRBV29-1; D: .; J: TRBJ2-5; DNA: TGCAGCGTGGAACAAGACAGGCGTGAGACCCAGTACTTC; CDR3: CSVEQDRRETQYF
size: few; length: 13; V: TRBV6-1; D: .; J: TRBJ1-5; DNA: TGTGCCAGCAGCTTCTATAGCAATCAGCCCCAGCATTTT; CDR3: CASSFYSNQPQHF
size: few; length: 14; V: TRBV7-2; D: TRBD1; J: TRBJ2-2; DNA: TGTGCCAGCAGCCGGACAGGGTTCGCCGGGGAGCTGTTTTTT; CDR3: CASSRTGFAGELFF
size: .; length: 14; V: TRBV6-6; D: TRBD1; J: TRBJ2-7; DNA: TGTGCCAGCAGTTACGGGACAGGGTTCTACGAGCAGTACTTC; CDR3: CASSYGTGFYEQYF
size: few; length: 18; V: TRBV5-1; D: TRBD2; J: TRBJ2-7; DNA: TGCGCCAGCAGCTTGGGGCTAGCGGGAGGGCAAACGAGGAACGAGCAGTACTTC; CDR3: CASSLGLAGGQTRNEQYF
size: few; length: 18; V: TRBV4-3; D: .; J: TRBJ2-3; DNA: TGCGCCAGCAGCCAAGAGCTTACCCCTACTACCTCTCCAGATACGCAGTATTTT; CDR3: CASSQELTPTTSPDTQYF
size: .; length: 17; V: TRBV28; D: TRBD1; J: TRBJ2-7; DNA: TGTGCCAGCAGTTCCCTGGCGACAGGGGTTAAACGGGACGAGCAGTACTTC; CDR3: CASSSLATGVKRDEQYF
size: few; length: 15; V: TRBV10-3; D: TRBD2; J: TRBJ2-1; DNA: TGTGCCACCGTATCCCATCAGCGGGAGGGCCGAGAGCAGTTCTTC; CDR3: CATVSHQREGREQFF
size: .; length: 13; V: TRBV7-3; D: .; J: TRBJ1-1; DNA: TGTGCCAGCAGCCTGATCAGGGGTACTGAAGCTTTCTTT; CDR3: CASSLIRGTEAFF
size: few; length: 16; V: TRBV30; D: .; J: TRBJ1-4; DNA: TGTGCCTGGAGTGCGCCCACAGGGAGATACAATGAAAAACTGTTTTTT; CDR3: CAWSAPTGRYNEKLFF
size: .; length: 14; V: TRBV5-1; D: .; J: TRBJ1-4; DNA: TGCGCCAGCAGCCCAGGTTCAACTAATGAAAAACTGTTTTTT; CDR3: CASSPGSTNEKLFF
size: .; length: 12; V: TRBV2; D: .; J: TRBJ1-2; DNA: TGTGCCAGCAGTGAAGTCCAGTATGGCTACACCTTC; CDR3: CASSEVQYGYTF
size: .; length: 15; V: TRBV5-1; D: .; J: TRBJ2-1; DNA: TGCGCCAGCAGCTTGACAGCCAGCTCCTACAATGAGCAGTTCTTC; CDR3: CASSLTASSYNEQFF
size: .; length: 12; V: TRBV18; D: TRBD1; J: TRBJ2-1; DNA: TGTGCCAGCTCACAACAGGGGAATGAGCAGTTCTTC; CDR3: CASSQQGNEQFF
size: few; length: 15; V: TRBV5-1; D: TRBD2; J: TRBJ2-5; DNA: TGCGCCAGCCAGGGGTTAGCGGGGGCCCGGGAGACCCAGTACTTC; CDR3: CASQGLAGARETQYF
size: .; length: 15; V: TRBV7-9; D: .; J: TRBJ2-1; DNA: TGTGCCAGCAGCCCTCCAGGGTCAGGTCACAATGAGCAGTTCTTC; CDR3: CASSPPGSGHNEQFF
size: .; length: 13; V: TRBV28; D: .; J: TRBJ1-1; DNA: TGTGCCGGCCGAGGGTCGAGGTACACTGAAGCTTTCTTT; CDR3: CAGRGSRYTEAFF
size: .; length: 14; V: TRBV18; D: .; J: TRBJ2-2; DNA: TGTGCCAGCTCACCACCGTTCCCTGAGGGGGAGCTGTTTTTT; CDR3: CASSPPFPEGELFF
size: .; length: 13; V: TRBV6-1; D: .; J: TRBJ2-7; DNA: TGTGCCAGCAGTGAAGTCCAGGGATACGAGCAGTACTTC; CDR3: CASSEVQGYEQYF
size: few; length: 13; V: TRBV27; D: TRBD2; J: TRBJ2-7; DNA: TGTGCCAGCAGAAACTCGGGGGGCTACGAGCAGTACTTC; CDR3: CASRNSGGYEQYF